This TCR beta chain was sequenced for a study of CD8+CD57+ T cells in acquired aplastic anemia. CDR3 and TCR beta VDJ profiling relied on genomic DNA as the template. From the reads, TCRdb called clonotypes with MiXCR, one entry per CDR3 protein. The sample shows roughly 190,000 distinct CDR3 sequences, under 55% of them seen only once. Patients chosen for sequencing had shown CD8+CD57+ cell expansion by flow cytometry. Severe acquired aplastic anemia affected all patients. Sequenced input: sorted CD4+, CD8+, or CD8+CD57+ T cells (not recorded which) from PBMCs. This receptor was obtained from a human donor with aplastic anemia.

CDR3 bases: TGCAGTGCTAGAGATCCACTAGCGGGCGAGCAGTACTTC. Protein: CSARDPLAGEQYF. This chain connects TRBV20-1 to TRBJ2-7, with TRBD2 matching over 9 bases. This CDR3 has 13 amino acids. J gave up 6 bases and V 0 bases, and 3 bases lay outside the gene matches. Germline V gene data show CDR1 as DFQATT and CDR2 as SNEGSKA (reference sequence).